This is a list of T cell receptor beta chains from one sample in a study of molecular identifiers for immune sequencing clone quantification. TCRdb recomputed calls from the PCR reads with MiXCR, one row per CDR3 protein. Of hundreds of thousands of distinct CDR3 sequences detected, 20% to 25% appear once; the ten largest clones hold approximately 0.8%. The sequenced sample was naive CD8+ T cells from blood, with Jurkat cell RNA spiked in. The receptors here all came from a human donor in good health. Some libraries in this study had Jurkat cell RNA spiked in. The CDR3 runs from the conserved cysteine through the conserved F or W. The D gene is left open where the match is weak. Only part of the rows carry a size: once, few, many, or a class if the clone is expanded.

>TRBV2|.|TRBJ1-2|.
CASSEVQANYGYTF
TGTGCCAGCAGTGAGGTGCAGGCGAATTATGGCTACACCTTC
>TRBV30|.|TRBJ2-5|.
CAWSVLGFKETQYF
TGTGCCTGGAGTGTACTGGGGTTCAAAGAGACCCAGTACTTC
>TRBV4-2|many|TRBJ1-1|.
CASSHRQDNEAFF
TGTGCCAGCAGCCATCGACAGGATAATGAAGCTTTCTTT
>TRBV7-3|many|TRBJ2-7|.
CASSLYPGTYEQYF
TGTGCCAGCAGCTTATACCCGGGGACCTACGAGCAGTACTTC
>TRBV12-3/TRBV12-4|many|TRBJ1-5|.
CASSLGPGSNQPQHF
TGTGCCAGCAGTTTAGGGCCAGGTAGCAATCAGCCCCAGCATTTT
>TRBV12-3/TRBV12-4|few|TRBJ1-1|.
CASSPTLHTAFF
TGTGCCAGCAGTCCCACATTACACACGGCTTTCTTT
>TRBV28|many|TRBJ2-7|.
CASSFGVAYEQYF
TGTGCCAGCAGTTTCGGAGTGGCCTACGAGCAGTACTTC
>TRBV25-1|many|TRBJ2-5|TRBD2
CASRSGTSGGKETQYF
TGTGCCAGCAGAAGCGGGACTAGCGGGGGGAAAGAGACCCAGTACTTC
>TRBV7-9|many|TRBJ2-1|.
CASSVPGLHFF
TGTGCCAGCAGCGTTCCGGGACTTCACTTCTTC
>TRBV11-2|few|TRBJ2-5|TRBD2
CASSVTSAEETQYF
TGTGCCAGCAGCGTAACTAGCGCCGAAGAGACCCAGTACTTC
>TRBV10-3|few|TRBJ2-7|.
CAISESAYEQYF
TGTGCCATCAGTGAGTCCGCCTACGAGCAGTACTTC
>TRBV3-1|few|TRBJ2-5|.
CASSPPRRGQETQYF
TGTGCCAGCAGCCCCCCGCGTAGGGGCCAAGAGACCCAGTACTTC
>TRBV29-1|many|TRBJ1-2|.
CSVEDERISPYGYTF
TGCAGCGTTGAAGATGAACGTATTTCCCCTTATGGCTACACCTTC
>TRBV7-7|.|TRBJ2-2|TRBD2
CASSRDLSSGLNTGGLFF
TGTGCCAGCAGCCGCGATCTTTCTAGCGGCTTGAACACCGGGGGGCTGTTTTTT
>TRBV27|few|TRBJ2-7|.
CASRVATDVSEQYF
TGTGCCAGCAGGGTTGCGACAGACGTATCCGAGCAGTACTTC
>TRBV27|.|TRBJ1-2|.
CASRMSGRYGYTF
TGTGCCAGCAGAATGTCAGGTCGCTATGGCTACACCTTC
>TRBV2|many|TRBJ2-7|TRBD1
CASIEAGTGGYEQYF
TGTGCCAGCATTGAAGCCGGGACAGGGGGCTACGAGCAGTACTTC
>TRBV5-1|many|TRBJ1-1|TRBD1
CASSFRDSLNTEAFF
TGCGCCAGCAGCTTCCGGGACAGCTTGAACACTGAAGCTTTCTTT
>TRBV20-1|many|TRBJ2-7|.
CSARDLGGPSYEQYF
TGCAGTGCTAGAGATCTCGGCGGGCCCTCTTACGAGCAGTACTTC
>TRBV27|few|TRBJ2-2|.
CASSWRQVSYTATGELFF
TGTGCCAGCAGTTGGCGACAGGTTTCCTACACGGCCACCGGGGAGCTGTTTTTT
>TRBV28|many|TRBJ2-6|.
CASSLIGSLHISGANVLTF
TGTGCCAGCAGTTTAATCGGCTCTCTCCACATCTCTGGGGCCAACGTCCTGACTTTC
>TRBV7-2|many|TRBJ2-2|.
CASSFKIGELFF
TGTGCCAGCAGCTTCAAAATCGGGGAGCTGTTTTTT
>TRBV4-3|few|TRBJ1-3|.
CASSQAGLDYTIYF
TGCGCCAGCAGCCAAGCTGGACTGGACTACACCATATATTTT
>TRBV19|many|TRBJ2-1|.
CASSIPLGSYNEQFF
TGTGCCAGTAGTATCCCCCTCGGCTCCTACAATGAGCAGTTCTTC
>TRBV29-1|many|TRBJ2-5|.
CSVVMLETQYF
TGCAGCGTTGTCATGCTAGAGACCCAGTACTTC
>TRBV3-1|.|TRBJ1-2|.
CASSQDYPSLGYTF
TGTGCCAGCAGCCAAGATTATCCCAGTTTAGGCTACACCTTC
>TRBV5-5|.|TRBJ2-5|TRBD1
CASSRTGGEAQYF
TGTGCCAGCAGTCGGACAGGCGGAGAGGCCCAGTACTTC
>TRBV4-3|many|TRBJ2-2|TRBD1
CASSPKGTGANTGELFF
TGCGCCAGCAGCCCAAAGGGGACAGGCGCGAACACCGGGGAGCTGTTTTTT
>TRBV12-3/TRBV12-4|many|TRBJ2-5|.
CASSQSPGDQETQYF
TGTGCCAGCAGCCAGTCCCCGGGGGATCAAGAGACCCAGTACTTC
>TRBV5-5|many|TRBJ2-7|.
CASSPAAGASALEQYF
TGTGCCAGCAGCCCGGCCGCAGGAGCATCGGCTCTCGAGCAGTACTTC
>TRBV7-9|.|TRBJ2-1|.
CASSLNQGSYNEQFF
TGTGCCAGCAGCTTAAACCAGGGTTCCTACAATGAGCAGTTCTTC
>TRBV2|few|TRBJ1-2|.
CASSGMTEAYGYTF
TGTGCCAGCTCGGGGATGACGGAGGCTTATGGCTACACCTTC
>TRBV6-1|.|TRBJ1-3|TRBD1
CASSENRGHRGNTIYF
TGTGCCAGCAGTGAAAACAGGGGGCATCGTGGAAACACCATATATTTT
>TRBV4-2|few|TRBJ2-2|.
CASSQGVQAPPGELFF
TGTGCCAGCAGCCAAGGTGTCCAAGCACCTCCCGGGGAGCTGTTTTTT
>TRBV11-2|many|TRBJ2-3|TRBD1
CASSTGTGLYTQYF
TGTGCCAGCAGCACTGGGACAGGGCTATATACGCAGTATTTT
>TRBV19|few|TRBJ1-5|TRBD1
CASSMGAGQGAAGRGNQPQHF
TGTGCCAGTAGTATGGGTGCCGGACAGGGGGCTGCTGGTCGTGGCAATCAGCCCCAGCATTTT
>TRBV19|.|TRBJ1-1|.
CASSHELNTEAFF
TGTGCCAGTAGCCACGAATTGAACACTGAAGCTTTCTTT
>TRBV23-1|.|TRBJ2-2|.
CASSPAPPPFGELFF
TGCGCCAGCAGTCCCGCGCCCCCCCCCTTCGGGGAGCTGTTTTTT
>TRBV9|many|TRBJ1-2|.
CASSVVGQGNYGYTF
TGTGCCAGCAGCGTAGTAGGTCAGGGAAACTATGGCTACACCTTC
>TRBV4-3|few|TRBJ1-2|.
CASSQDIGLSGGYTF
TGCGCCAGCAGCCAAGATATAGGTCTCAGTGGCGGCTACACCTTC
>TRBV9|few|TRBJ2-5|.
CASSGSSSRRPYF
TGTGCCAGCAGCGGTTCGTCGAGTAGACGGCCCTACTTC
>TRBV29-1|.|TRBJ2-7|TRBD2
CSVSYGGLNSYEQHF
TGCAGCGTAAGTTACGGGGGACTAAACTCCTACGAGCAGCACTTC
>TRBV4-3|.|TRBJ2-7|.
CASSQGSWTYEQYF
TGCGCCAGCAGCCAGGGCAGCTGGACCTACGAGCAGTACTTC
>TRBV28|.|TRBJ2-4|TRBD2
CASSLPGLGGNIQYF
TGTGCCAGCAGTCTCCCGGGACTAGGGGGAAACATTCAGTACTTC
>TRBV13|many|TRBJ1-1|.
CASSLGAGGLMNTEAFF
TGTGCCAGCAGCTTAGGGGCAGGAGGCCTAATGAACACTGAAGCTTTCTTT
>TRBV13|.|TRBJ2-7|.
CASSFGTLVEQYF
TGTGCCAGCAGCTTCGGGACACTGGTTGAGCAGTACTTC
>TRBV9|few|TRBJ2-7|TRBD1
CASSGGQGYEQYF
TGTGCCAGCAGCGGGGGACAGGGGTACGAGCAGTACTTC
>TRBV5-4|many|TRBJ2-2|.
CASSLGQNTGELFF
TGTGCCAGCAGCTTGGGACAGAACACCGGGGAGCTGTTTTTT